Below, one T cell receptor (beta chain) is given with its context. The antigen is unknown. Unmatched junction bases numbered 10, after V lost 5 bases and J lost 7 bases. The CDR3 runs to 15 residues. In germline, CDR1 is MDHEN, CDR2 SYDVKM. The record originates from a study of cytomegalovirus exposure and HLA in healthy donors. Findings and caveats of the study: TCR beta chains numbering some 160 were designated cytomegalovirus-associated. First-cohort TCR clusters were later found to tend to co-occur in the 120 or so validation repertoires. In vitro experiments confirmed that a few CMV-associated chains were specific for CMV antigens. Most sequenced TCRs were rare (though some public TCRs occurred in many donors).

Repertoires were generated with immunoSEQ multiplex PCR, while TCRdb's copy carries only in-frame clones and drops some. The sample includes 120,000 or so clones, under 90% of them seen just once. Sequencing was carried out using PBMCs. The gene calls are TRBV28 and TRBJ2-2, with 7 bases lining up with TRBD1. This TCR was recovered from a young woman in good health and CMV-seronegative. The CDR3 nucleotides read TGTGCCAGCAGTCTGACCTCACAGGGGTACGGGGAGCTGTTTTTT. Translation: CASSLTSQGYGELFF.